A selection of T cell receptor beta chains follows, all from one sample in a study of blood T cells in healthy people across ages. TCRdb independently ran MiXCR on the 5' RACE reads; one entry per CDR3 protein. The profile shows approximately 800,000 distinct CDR3 sequences, around three fifths of them singletons. The sample taken for sequencing was blood. All receptors come from a man between 40 and 49 years old in good health. Each CDR3 is given with its conserved first and last residue.

cdr3_length	v_call	cdr3_aa
18	TRBV9	CASSSDFREGVSANVLTF
16	TRBV28	CASSSQPPSGNNEQFF
15	TRBV7-3	CASSNRDGAQETQYF
13	TRBV29-1	CSVEDRGHEKLFF
16	TRBV4-2	CASSQDTSGLQETQYF
16	TRBV5-1	CASSDSGAAVQETQYF
13	TRBV12-3/TRBV12-4	CASSAEILNEQYF
13	TRBV29-1	CSAPGAGQSGYTF
15	TRBV28	CASSRAWGGTDTQYF
18	TRBV4-3	CASSQDSPSRYSTDTQYF
15	TRBV20-1	CSAREPGTRENIQYF
14	TRBV20-1	CSARDYDSSNEQFF
16	TRBV20-1	CSANQPGLAGNYEQYF
15	TRBV4-2	CASRVTGNSYNEQFF
19	TRBV28	CASSISLAGAGLAKETQYF
15	TRBV28	CASSLRAPSYNEQFF
16	TRBV7-2	CASSWLPREGNYGYTF
20	TRBV7-9	CASSLISRGGLLRGQETQYF
15	TRBV27	CASSPGWGYSYEQYF
11	TRBV20-1	CSAGTGTTRYF
12	TRBV6-6	CASSYRWQDNTF
13	TRBV12-1	CASSFTEPGELFF
16	TRBV7-3	CASSWGVQPRSNEQFF
15	TRBV7-2	CASSPVRGRLGTQYF
15	TRBV11-1	CASSFRTSSYNEQYF
16	TRBV9	CASSVEGGGRFNEQFF